This T cell receptor beta chain was identified in a study of T cell responses to AZD1222 COVID-19 vaccine. Findings and limits, study-wide: Across the whole spike, CD4 TCRs peaked at regions 160-218 and 743-854. Mostly white British, mostly female donors; authors suggested clonal diversity may be underestimated.

Germline V gene lookup returns CDR1 MNHEY and CDR2 SMNVEV (reference sequence). CDR3 length equals 18 residues. Trimming removed 3 bases at V and 3 bases at J, with 20 bases between. TCRdb's table, derived via immunoSEQ multiplex PCR, lists solely in-frame clones and lacks some. The sample includes about 110,000 clones, more than 70% of them seen just once. Note on this clone: Its antigen is unknown.

The receptor comes from an adult in good health. The chain employs TRBV27 and TRBJ2-2; D may be TRBD2 (6 bases). This specimen consisted of peripheral blood, obtained on day 0 of AZD1222 vaccination. In nucleotides, the CDR3 is TGTGCCAGCAGTTTTAAATTACCGGGACTCAGACACACCGGGGAGCTGTTTTTT. Its protein is CASSFKLPGLRHTGELFF.